Sequencing of this T cell receptor (beta chain) was carried out in a study of cytomegalovirus exposure and HLA in healthy donors. In the case of this clone: Its antigen is as yet unknown.

The PCR was carried out with 60 Vbeta primers and 13 Jbeta primers. Clones were read by immunoSEQ multiplex PCR, and TCRdb kept only the in-frame ones, dropping some. Of tens of thousands of clones detected, 77% appear once; the ten largest clones hold under 3.5%. Study-wide results and caveats: One variant, a missense change in DCLRE1C, was linked in a later analysis to TCR beta V- and J-gene trimming. It was reportedly the case that the classifier diagnosed cytomegalovirus status with high specificity and sensitivity.

Input material: PBMCs. The clonotype comes from a woman in her thirties or forties in good health and CMV-seropositive.

CDR3 protein: CASSLRLAGGNEQFF. The CDR3, as DNA: TGCGCCAGCAGCCTGAGACTAGCGGGGGGCAATGAGCAGTTCTTC. This chain joins TRBV4-1 and TRBJ2-1, with 13 nucleotides matching TRBD2. The germline gives CDR1 MGHRA, CDR2 YSYEKL. The CDR3 length is 15 residues. Trimming took 4 bases from V and 6 from J; bases not matched to a gene: 3.